The 32 T cell receptor beta chains below all came from one sample that was sequenced in a study of blood T cell repertoires in COVID-19. The table came from immunoSEQ multiplex PCR; TCRdb's copy has only in-frame clones and leaves some out. The sample carries fewer than 350,000 clones, roughly 89% recorded once. The sample comprised peripheral blood. These receptors all stem from a man aged 30-40 years with COVID-19, enrolled during active disease.

This clone was seen more than once but under ten times. The chain uses TRBV27 and TRBJ2-7, with no clear D. Per germline, CDR1 MNHEY and CDR2 SMNVEV (reference sequence). Trimming cost V 6 bases and J 3 bases, with 12 bases left between them. CDR3 length: 13 residues. This chain's CDR3 is CASSRGVNYEQYF. The CDR3 DNA reads as TGTGCCAGCAGCCGAGGCGTTAACTACGAGCAGTACTTC.

This clone was counted ten times or more. Other DNA sequences in the sample encode the same CDR3. The chain has TRBV4-3 and TRBJ2-3, with TRBD2 matching 12 bases. The CDR3 has 16 residues. The V and J ends lost 0 bases and 4 bases, in that order; junction bases with no gene match: 2. The germline gives CDR1 LGHNA, CDR2 YSLEER. The CDR3: CASSQDLAGGPDTQYF. The CDR3 DNA reads TGCGCCAGCAGCCAAGATCTAGCGGGAGGGCCAGATACGCAGTATTTT.

This clone showed up just once. This chain connects TRBV7-8 to TRBJ2-7; TRBD1 aligns across 8 bases. The V gene end was trimmed by 2 bases and the J gene end by 7 bases; junction bases not matched to a gene: 7. CDR1 and CDR2 from the germline V gene are SGHVS and FQNEAQ. This CDR3 region has 14 residues. As DNA, the CDR3 is TGTGCCAGCAGCTTACAGGGGGCAGCCGGAGAGCAGTACTTC. This sequence encodes CASSLQGAAGEQYF.

The chain has TRBV6-5 and TRBJ1-2, with D uncertain. Between the trimmed V and J ends, which lost 4 bases and 5 bases, there was a span of 11 bases. Germline CDR1 MNHEY, CDR2 SVGAGI. The CDR3 loop spans 13 amino acids. The CDR3 is CASSFGGNYGYTF. The CDR3 DNA reads as TGTGCCAGCAGTTTCGGAGGGAATTATGGCTACACCTTC.

This clone was found a few times. The chain carries TRBV5-4 and TRBJ2-7, with TRBD2 matching 8 bases. J was trimmed by 3 bases and V by 4 bases; bases with no gene match: 6. Germline-derived CDR1 and CDR2 are SGHNT and YYREEE (reference sequence). The CDR3 contains 14 residues. CDR3 region: CASSKAGVGYEQYF. The CDR3 bases are TGTGCCAGCAGCAAAGCGGGAGTCGGCTACGAGCAGTACTTC.

The chain is built from TRBV11-2 and TRBJ2-4; 10 bases are shared with TRBD1. V lost 4 bases to trimming and J lost 0 bases; unmatched junction nucleotides: 6. The CDR3 sequence is 17 residues long. CDR1 is SGHAT and CDR2 is FQNNGV in the germline V gene. The CDR3 spells CASSWGQGSLAKNIQYF. CDR3 in DNA: TGTGCCAGCAGCTGGGGACAGGGGTCCTTAGCCAAAAACATTCAGTACTTC.

In this sample, this clone turned up a few times. The chain recombines TRBV5-1 with TRBJ2-7, with unresolved D. V was cut by 5 bases and J by 3 bases, with 15 bases left in between. The CDR3 is 14 amino acids. CDR1 and CDR2 from the germline V gene are SGHRS and YFSETQ. The CDR3 reads CASRSESTRYEQYF. The CDR3 nucleotides read TGCGCCAGCAGATCCGAGTCCACCCGCTACGAGCAGTACTTC.

The rearrangement links TRBV21-1 to TRBJ2-7; the table names TRBD2, a call not compared with the DNA. TRBV21-1 is flagged as a pseudogene. The CDR3 consists of 17 residues. The CDR3 sequence is CASSPRGGAGWTCEQYF. The CDR3 DNA is TGTGCCAGCAGCCCACGAGGGGGGGCAGGGTGGACTTGCGAGCAGTACTTC.

The chain links TRBV7-9 to TRBJ2-5; D not certain. Germline V gene sequence: CDR1 SEHNR, CDR2 FQNEAQ (reference sequence). Trimming pared 1 base from V and 5 bases from J, leaving 14 bases between. This CDR3 has 15 amino acids. The DNA for the CDR3 is TGTGCCAGCAGCTTAGTTGGCCAGACATCGGAGACCCAGTACTTC. Translating it yields CASSLVGQTSETQYF.

The chain joins TRBV30 to TRBJ2-7, with D tentatively TRBD2 (7 bases). The CDR3 has 14 amino acids. Per germline, CDR1 GTSNPN and CDR2 SVGIG (reference sequence). V was cut by 0 bases and J by 3 bases, with 12 bases left in between. CDR3 amino acids: CAWSVQGGNYEQYF. CDR3 coding DNA: TGTGCCTGGAGTGTACAGGGAGGGAACTACGAGCAGTACTTC.

This chain links TRBV18 with TRBJ1-2; D gene uncertain. CDR3 length equals 13 residues. Germline V gene data show CDR1 as KGHSH and CDR2 as LQKENI. V was shortened by 0 bases and J by 2 bases, with 4 bases between the two germline ends. The CDR3 loop is CASSPPLNYGYTF. The CDR3 DNA follows: TGTGCCAGCTCACCACCCCTGAACTATGGCTACACCTTC. The whole variable domain, filled in from reference TRBV18 and TRBJ1-2, reads NAGVMQNPRHLVRRRGQEARLRCSPMKGHSHVYWYRQLPEEGLKFMVYLQKENIIDESGMPKERFSAEFPKEGPSILRIQQVVRGDSAAYFCASSPPLNYGYTFGSGTRLTVV.

The chain has TRBV5-1 and TRBJ1-2; TRBD1 matches at 9 bases. This CDR3 comprises 14 residues. The germline gives CDR1 SGHRS, CDR2 YFSETQ. The ends lost 4 bases at V and 6 bases at J; junction bases unmatched: 7. The CDR3 here is CASSPRTGENGYTF. CDR3 bases: TGCGCCAGCAGCCCGCGGACAGGGGAGAATGGCTACACCTTC.

This chain uses TRBV6-2 or TRBV6-3 with TRBJ2-1; D perhaps matches TRBD2 (6 bases). This CDR3 spans 16 amino acids. Germline assignment: CDR1 MNHEY and CDR2 SVGEGT. Trimming pared 0 bases from V and 7 bases from J, leaving 16 bases between. This chain's CDR3 is CASSYSYRRGWNEQFF. The DNA of the CDR3 is TGTGCCAGCAGTTACTCTTACAGGCGGGGTTGGAATGAGCAGTTCTTC.

The chain uses TRBV28 and TRBJ2-7; D unclear. The V gene's germline CDR1 is MDHEN and CDR2 SYDVKM. The CDR3 covers 14 residues. Trimming removed 5 bases at V and 0 bases at J, with 11 bases between. The CDR3 DNA reads TGTGCCAGCAGTCCCTACGGCGGCTCCTACGAGCAGTACTTC. The encoded protein is CASSPYGGSYEQYF. Using reference TRBV28 and TRBJ2-7 for the parts outside the CDR3, the full variable domain is DVKVTQSSRYLVKRTGEKVFLECVQDMDHENMFWYRQDPGLGLRLIYFSYDVKMKEKGDIPEGYSVSREKKERFSLILESASTNQTSMYLCASSPYGGSYEQYFGPGTRLTVT.

CDR3 amino acids: CASSRTRDSYNEQFF. In DNA, the CDR3 is TGTGCCAGCAGCCGGACAAGGGACTCCTACAATGAGCAGTTCTTC. V and J are TRBV6-5 and TRBJ2-1; D may be TRBD1 (5 bases). Germline V gene lookup returns CDR1 MNHEY and CDR2 SVGAGI. Trimming took 6 bases from V and 0 from J, leaving 12 bases between them. CDR3 length: 15 amino acids.

In the case of this clone: Distinct nucleotide sequences in the sample also encode this CDR3. V usage is TRBV12-3 or TRBV12-4 and J usage is TRBJ2-7; D may be TRBD1 (5 bases). The CDR3 has 13 amino acids. Trimming took off 1 base at V and 4 bases at J, with 8 bases between the two ends. The CDR3 region has the DNA TGTGCCAGCAGTTTAGGCAGGACATACGAGCAGTACTTC. Translating it yields CASSLGRTYEQYF.

This rearrangement joins TRBV4-1 to TRBJ2-1; 14 bases agree with TRBD2. The trim removed 0 bases at V and 4 bases at J, leaving 8 bases unmatched. Germline CDR1 and CDR2: MGHRA and YSYEKL. The CDR3 is 19 residues long. CDR3 sequence reads: CASSQDPGLAGVTYNEQFF. The CDR3 region has the DNA TGCGCCAGCAGCCAAGATCCGGGACTAGCGGGAGTAACTTACAATGAGCAGTTCTTC.

The V call is TRBV15, the J call TRBJ2-5; 10 bases align to TRBD2. Germline values: CDR1 LNHNV, CDR2 YYDKDF (reference sequence). Losses at the gene ends were 2 bases for V and 7 bases for J; bases not matched to a gene: 13. This CDR3 comprises 17 residues. CDR3 residues: CATSRPPGLAEGGTQYF. The CDR3 coding sequence is TGTGCCACCAGCAGACCTCCCGGACTAGCGGAGGGAGGGACCCAGTACTTC.

V usage is TRBV2 and J usage is TRBJ1-3, with 12 bases aligning to TRBD1. Germline V lookup: CDR1 SNHLY, CDR2 FYNNEI. The CDR3 runs to 15 residues. V was pared by 4 bases and J by 7 bases, with 5 bases of the junction left unmatched. Here the CDR3 DNA reads TGTGCCAGCAGTGCCTCGGGACAGGGGGCCAACACCATATATTTT. It encodes CASSASGQGANTIYF.

This clone was found once. The chain couples TRBV14 to TRBJ1-1; tentative D call: TRBD1 (5 bases). The length of the CDR3 is 15 residues. Trimming took off 4 bases at V and 6 bases at J, with 18 bases between the two ends. The germline gives CDR1 SGHDN, CDR2 FVKESK. The CDR3 here is CASSPWGGLDAEAFF. The CDR3 bases are TGTGCCAGCAGCCCTTGGGGGGGTCTTGACGCTGAAGCTTTCTTT.

V usage is TRBV6-2 or TRBV6-3 and J usage is TRBJ1-2, with D possibly matching TRBD1 (6 bases). V lost 2 bases to trimming and J lost 4 bases, with 11 bases between them. This CDR3 comprises 14 residues. Per the germline V gene, CDR1 is MNHEY and CDR2 is SVGEGT. CDR3 in amino acids: CASSYGRGPYGYTF. The DNA for the CDR3 is TGTGCCAGCAGTTACGGCAGGGGACCCTATGGCTACACCTTC.

The chain joins TRBV5-6 to TRBJ1-2, with a weak D call TRBD1 (6 bases). Germline CDR1 SGHDT, CDR2 YYEEEE. The ends were cut back, 4 bases at V and 7 bases at J, with 14 bases in the middle. This CDR3 is built from 13 residues. The DNA of the CDR3 is TGTGCCAGCAGCGCCGGGGGGGCCAGTGGCTACACCTTC. This translates into CASSAGGASGYTF.

The V gene is TRBV12-5, the J gene TRBJ2-1; maybe TRBD1 (5 bases). Deletions cut 7 bases from V and 3 bases from J, with 16 bases between. Germline CDR1 LGHNT, CDR2 FRNRAP. This CDR3 region has 15 residues. The CDR3 sequence: CASVSGAGHYNEQFF. The CDR3 bases are TGTGCTAGTGTAAGTGGGGCAGGACACTACAATGAGCAGTTCTTC.

This clone came up once. The gene calls are TRBV4-2 and TRBJ2-2; 12 nucleotides match TRBD1. J gave up 7 bases and V 4 bases, and 7 bases lay outside the gene matches. CDR3 size: 16 residues. Germline assignment: CDR1 LGHNA and CDR2 YNFKEQ. CDR3 bases: TGTGCCAGCAGCCCCCGGGACAGGGGGCTAAACGGGGAGCTGTTTTTT. It is translated as CASSPRDRGLNGELFF.

This clone was counted only a few times. Other DNA sequences within the sample encode an identical CDR3. The gene calls are TRBV5-1 and TRBJ2-3; 7 positions agree with TRBD1. With 2 bases clipped from V and 1 base from J, the junction kept 1 base outside the gene matches. Per the germline V gene, CDR1 is SGHRS and CDR2 is YFSETQ. The CDR3 runs to 14 residues. The CDR3: CASSFGQGTDTQYF. The CDR3 coding sequence is TGCGCCAGCAGCTTCGGACAGGGCACAGATACGCAGTATTTT. Complete variable domain (other parts from reference TRBV5-1 and TRBJ2-3): KAGVTQTPRYLIKTRGQQVTLSCSPISGHRSVSWYQQTPGQGLQFLFEYFSETQRNKGNFPGRFSGRQFSNSRSEMNVSTLELGDSALYLCASSFGQGTDTQYFGPGTRLTVL.

The J gene is TRBJ1-1, the V gene TRBV2; 7 bases match TRBD1. The CDR3 extends over 16 amino acids. Germline assignment: CDR1 SNHLY and CDR2 FYNNEI. The V segment lost 4 bases and the J segment 7 bases; nucleotides outside the gene matches: 15. The CDR3 coding sequence is TGTGCCAGCAGTGCCGGCCAAGGACAGGAGAAATATGAAGCTTTCTTT. Its translation is CASSAGQGQEKYEAFF. Combining the CDR3 with reference TRBV2 and TRBJ1-1 gives the whole variable domain EPEVTQTPSHQVTQMGQEVILRCVPISNHLYFYWYRQILGQKVEFLVSFYNNEISEKSEIFDDQFSVERPDGSNFTLKIRSTKLEDSAMYFCASSAGQGQEKYEAFFGQGTRLTVV.

V is TRBV7-9 and J is TRBJ2-5; D is ambiguous. V was shortened by 3 bases and J by 5 bases, with 4 bases between the two germline ends. Germline V gene lookup returns CDR1 SEHNR and CDR2 FQNEAQ (reference sequence). The CDR3 length is 11 residues. CDR3: CASSFSETQYF. The CDR3 DNA reads as TGTGCCAGCAGCTTCAGTGAGACCCAGTACTTC.

The V and J genes are TRBV7-2 and TRBJ2-7; D ambiguous. CDR1 is SGHTA and CDR2 is FQGNSA in the germline V gene. V lost 0 bases and J lost 3, with 21 bases in between. The CDR3 loop spans 18 amino acids. In DNA form, the CDR3 reads TGTGCCAGCAGCTTAGCGGATCCCCTCTCGAGCCGACTCTACGAGCAGTACTTC. Amino acids: CASSLADPLSSRLYEQYF.

V is TRBV29-1 and J is TRBJ2-1; 16 bases align to TRBD2. Germline CDR1 and CDR2: SQVTM and ANQGSEA. The CDR3 loop spans 18 amino acids. Trimming cost V 5 bases and J 3 bases; bases outside gene matches: 10. CDR3 amino acids: CSVRPGTSGRARYNEQFF. The DNA of the CDR3 is TGCAGCGTTCGTCCCGGGACTAGCGGGAGGGCTCGCTACAATGAGCAGTTCTTC.

The V gene is TRBV7-8, the J gene TRBJ1-1; a possible D gene is TRBD1 (5 bases). This CDR3 contains 13 residues. The V gene lost 5 bases and the J gene lost 0 bases, with 7 bases spanning the gap. Germline CDR1 and CDR2: SGHVS and FQNEAQ. The CDR3: CASSGTLNTEAFF. For the CDR3, the DNA is TGTGCCAGCAGCGGGACTTTGAACACTGAAGCTTTCTTT. The full variable domain, completed using reference TRBV7-8 and TRBJ1-1, is GAGVSQSPRYKVAKRGQDVALRCDPISGHVSLFWYQQALGQGPEFLTYFQNEAQLDKSGLPSDRFFAERPEGSVSTLKIQRTQQEDSAVYLCASSGTLNTEAFFGQGTRLTVV.

Only a few counts were recorded for this clone. The rearrangement links TRBV19 to TRBJ1-5; TRBD1 matches 7 bases. CDR1 is LNHDA and CDR2 is SQIVND in the germline V gene (reference sequence). This CDR3 comprises 16 residues. V was pared by 3 bases and J by 5 bases, with 10 bases of the junction left unmatched. For the CDR3, the DNA is TGTGCCAGTAGTATGAACGGACAAGGGGGCTATCAGCCCCAGCATTTT. This translates into CASSMNGQGGYQPQHF. Supplemented by reference TRBV19 and TRBJ1-5, the full variable domain reads DGGITQSPKYLFRKEGQNVTLSCEQNLNHDAMYWYRQDPGQGLRLIYYSQIVNDFQKGDIAEGYSVSREKKESFPLTVTSAQKNPTAFYLCASSMNGQGGYQPQHFGDGTRLSIL.

CDR3 region: CASSSGTEGYSNQPQHF. The CDR3 nucleotides are TGTGCCAGCAGTTCCGGGACAGAAGGATATAGCAATCAGCCCCAGCATTTT. The chain couples TRBV6-2 or TRBV6-3 to TRBJ1-5; 7 nucleotides align to TRBD1. CDR1 MNHEY and CDR2 SVGEGT come from the germline V gene. The ends lost 4 bases at V and 0 bases at J; junction bases unmatched: 9. The CDR3 sequence is 17 residues long.